These 26 T cell receptor beta chains came from one sample sequenced in a study of T cell repertoires in cytomegalovirus infection (dated by TCRdb to the late 2010s). According to the study, the label for this sample's treatment or condition signals: in vitro stimulation with specific CMV peptide epitopes to enrich CMV-specific T cells. The sequencer was an Illumina HiSeq 1500. The public reads were run again by TCRdb, first through fastp at Q25 and then through MiXCR, and only productive beta chains were kept. Records with the same CDR3 protein are collapsed into one entry carrying the most frequent genes and DNA. The sample table records about 480,000 distinct CDR3 sequences; around 35% of these occur just once. The ten most abundant clones make up 17% of the sample. These TCRs are of unknown antigen specificity. Specimen: cultured PBMCs, collected from culture after CMV antigen stimulation. These receptors were taken from a human donor in good health (CMV status not recorded). Some clones in this sample may be carry-over from other donors' samples.

The V call is TRBV7-6, the J call TRBJ2-2; D remains unclear. From germline, CDR1 is SGHVS and CDR2 FNYEAQ. Trimming cost V 4 bases and J 6 bases, with 6 bases left between them. CDR3 length: 12 amino acids. The CDR3 loop is CASSSDAGELFF. The DNA of the CDR3 is TGTGCCAGCAGCTCGGACGCCGGGGAGCTGTTTTTT.

The rearrangement uses TRBV2 and TRBJ2-1; tentative D call: TRBD2 (6 bases). The CDR3 is made up of 16 amino acids. V shed 3 bases and J shed 5 bases, with 17 bases lying between them. The germline V gene has CDR1 SNHLY and CDR2 FYNNEI. The CDR3: CASSDLEGLGDNEQFF. The CDR3 DNA sequence: TGTGCCAGCAGTGATTTGGAGGGCTTGGGAGACAATGAGCAGTTCTTC.

This clonotype was detected once. An end of the junction differs from the germline gene, which may be a read error. Here the CDR3 DNA reads TGTGCTAGCAGCCCGCTAGAAGGGACTAGTGGCACCGGGGAGCTGTTTTTT. This encodes CASSPLEGTSGTGELFF. The V gene is TRBV7-7, the J gene TRBJ2-2, with TRBD2 matching 8 bases. This CDR3 contains 17 residues. Germline loops: CDR1 SSHAT, CDR2 FNYEAQ (reference sequence).

The gene calls are TRBV7-2 and TRBJ2-7; D remains ambiguous. Germline assignment: CDR1 SGHTA and CDR2 FQGNSA. V lost 3 bases and J 3 bases, leaving 9 bases between the germline ends. The CDR3 runs 13 residues. The CDR3 nucleotides read TGTGCCAGCAGCTTGTCAACAGACTACGAGCAGTACGTC. Translation: CASSLSTDYEQYV.

This clonotype came up a few times. The V gene is TRBV6-2 or TRBV6-3, the J gene TRBJ2-2, with TRBD2 identical over 13 bases. V dropped 5 bases and J dropped 8; count of bases not matched to a gene: 5. This CDR3 has 15 amino acids. Germline CDR1 is MNHEY and CDR2 is SVGEGT. CDR3 DNA sequence: TGTGCCAGCAGTACCGGACTAGCGGGAGCTGGGGAGCTGTTTTTT. This translates into CASSTGLAGAGELFF.

A few counts support this clonotype. The chain is built from TRBV19 and TRBJ2-4, with D perhaps TRBD2 (5 bases). The CDR3 consists of 15 residues. Germline V lookup: CDR1 LNHDA, CDR2 SQIVND (reference sequence). Trimming removed 2 bases from V and 6 bases from J, with 14 bases in between. CDR3 in DNA: TGTGCCAGTAGTATACCCCGCGGACGGGGAAACATTCAGTACTTC. Translated: CASSIPRGRGNIQYF.

In its sample, this clonotype was seen many times. The genes are TRBV20-1 and TRBJ1-2; D remains ambiguous. The length of the CDR3 is 13 residues. Germline loops: CDR1 DFQATT, CDR2 SNEGSKA (reference sequence). The V and J ends lost 6 bases and 4 bases respectively, with 15 bases between them. The CDR3 DNA is TGCAGTGCCGGCTCCCCCAGCGGCTATGGCTACACCTTC. It translates to CSAGSPSGYGYTF.

This clonotype came up a few times. The chain combines TRBV7-2 with TRBJ2-3; D is perhaps TRBD1 (5 bases). The CDR3 loop spans 13 amino acids. CDR1 and CDR2 (germline): SGHTA, FQGNSA. Trimming pared 5 bases from V and 6 bases from J, leaving 12 bases between. The CDR3 DNA reads TGTGCCAGCAGCCCAACCAGGGCCGATACGCAGTATTTT. Translating gives CASSPTRADTQYF. The whole variable domain, remainder taken from reference TRBV7-2 and TRBJ2-3, is GAGVSQSPSNKVTEKGKDVELRCDPISGHTALYWYRQSLGQGLEFLIYFQGNSAPDKSGLPSDRFSAERTGGSVSTLTIQRTQQEDSAVYLCASSPTRADTQYFGPGTRLTVL.

In its sample, this clonotype was seen many times. The V call is TRBV7-2, the J call TRBJ2-1, with 10 bases fitting TRBD2. The V and J ends lost 8 bases and 5 bases, in that order; junction bases with no gene match: 6. This CDR3 has 14 amino acids. Germline CDR1 reads SGHTA; CDR2 reads FQGNSA. CDR3 sequence reads: CASLAGEGNNEQFF. CDR3 in DNA: TGTGCCAGCCTAGCGGGGGAAGGGAACAATGAGCAGTTCTTC.

This clonotype has just a few counts. The chain has TRBV7-2 and TRBJ1-1, with D maybe TRBD1 (5 bases). Germline CDR1 SGHTA, CDR2 FQGNSA. V was pared by 5 bases and J by 5 bases, with 18 bases between. CDR3 length equals 15 residues. The CDR3 DNA sequence: TGTGCCAGCAGCACGAAGACGGGGCATTGGACTGAAGCTTTCTTT. This encodes CASSTKTGHWTEAFF.

CDR3 sequence (DNA): TGTGCCAGCAGTTACTCTAGTTCCGGGGAGCTGTTTTTT. It codes for CASSYSSSGELFF. The V and J genes are TRBV6-6 and TRBJ2-2; D is ambiguous. CDR1 MNHNY and CDR2 SVGAGI come from the germline V gene (reference sequence). CDR3 length: 13 amino acids. The germline V and J ends were trimmed by 0 bases and 6 bases, with 5 bases remaining between them.

This chain links TRBV5-6 with TRBJ2-7; D uncertain. Germline CDR1 and CDR2: SGHDT and YYEEEE. V lost 0 bases and J 2 bases, leaving 6 bases between the germline ends. The CDR3 consists of 13 residues. DNA of the CDR3: TGTGCCAGCAGCTTGGAACCGACCTACGAGCAGTACTTC. This gives the protein CASSLEPTYEQYF.

This clonotype came up once. This CDR3 reads CASTPGGLGDTEAFF. The CDR3, as DNA: TGCGCCAGCACCCCGGGGGGATTGGGAGATACTGAAGCTTTCTTT. The chain has TRBV4-3 and TRBJ1-1, with D possibly TRBD1 on 5 matching bases. The CDR3 covers 15 residues. Germline CDR1 is LGHNA and CDR2 is YSLEER. Trimming stripped 7 bases from V and 5 bases from J, with 20 bases between.

This CDR3 reads CASSLTGANEKLFF. The CDR3 nucleotides are TGTGCCAGCAGTCTTACCGGGGCGAATGAAAAACTGTTTTTT. The chain employs TRBV28 and TRBJ1-4, with D tentatively TRBD1 (5 bases). The CDR3 is made up of 14 amino acids. Trimming cost V 5 bases and J 5 bases, with 12 bases left between them. CDR1 MDHEN and CDR2 SYDVKM come from the germline V gene.

The chain couples TRBV5-1 to TRBJ2-7; 10 bases match TRBD2. The germline gives CDR1 SGHRS, CDR2 YFSETQ. The CDR3 length is 15 residues. The V gene end was trimmed by 2 bases and the J gene end by 7 bases; junction bases not matched to a gene: 9. Here the CDR3 reads CASSFTSGDPREQYF. CDR3 nucleotides: TGCGCCAGCAGCTTCACTAGCGGGGACCCGAGGGAGCAGTACTTC. The full variable domain, rest sourced from reference TRBV5-1 and TRBJ2-7, is KAGVTQTPRYLIKTRGQQVTLSCSPISGHRSVSWYQQTPGQGLQFLFEYFSETQRNKGNFPGRFSGRQFSNSRSEMNVSTLELGDSALYLCASSFTSGDPREQYFGPGTRLTVT.

This clonotype has a handful of counts. J is TRBJ1-5 and V is TRBV12-3 or TRBV12-4; D gene unclear. V lost 0 bases, J lost 3 bases, and 9 bases lay in between. The CDR3 length is 15 residues. For the CDR3, the DNA is TGTGCCAGCAGTTTAGCAGGACCGTACAATCAGCCCCAGCATTTT. Amino acids: CASSLAGPYNQPQHF.

The chain has TRBV6-2 or TRBV6-3 and TRBJ2-7, with a possible D match to TRBD1 (5 bases). Trimming took off 2 bases at V and 12 bases at J, with 14 bases between the two ends. The V gene's germline CDR1 is MNHEY and CDR2 SVGEGT. This CDR3 contains 12 residues. CDR3 coding DNA: TGTGCCAGCAGTTACGATGGGGCCGCTGCGTACGTC. It codes for CASSYDGAAAYV.

The rearrangement uses TRBV2 and TRBJ1-2, with 7 bases identical to TRBD1. The ends lost 6 bases at V and 8 bases at J; junction bases unmatched: 9. This CDR3 has 13 amino acids. Germline-derived CDR1 and CDR2 are SNHLY and FYNNEI. DNA of the CDR3: TGTGCCAGCAGGCGCGGACAGGTGGGAGGCTACACCTTC. Translated, it gives CASRRGQVGGYTF.

The chain joins TRBV5-1 to TRBJ2-7; no clear D. The germline CDR1 and CDR2 sequences are SGHRS and YFSETQ. The CDR3 extends over 14 amino acids. V lost 2 bases to trimming and J lost 2 bases, with 11 bases between them. The CDR3 protein is CASSFLRGPYEQYF. CDR3 in DNA: TGCGCCAGCAGCTTTCTCCGAGGCCCCTACGAGCAGTACTTC.

V and J are TRBV19 and TRBJ2-2; 10 bases fit TRBD2. The CDR3 runs to 18 residues. V was pared by 5 bases and J by 0 bases, with 9 bases of the junction left unmatched. Germline V lookup: CDR1 LNHDA, CDR2 SQIVND (reference sequence). The CDR3 DNA is TGTGCCAGTAGTCAAGGGGGACTAGCGTTTGCGAACACCGGGGAGCTGTTTTTT. Amino acid sequence: CASSQGGLAFANTGELFF.

V gene TRBV6-5 combines with J gene TRBJ2-2; 8 positions agree with TRBD1. CDR3 length: 15 amino acids. Unmatched junction bases numbered 5, after V lost 6 bases and J lost 2 bases. Germline loops: CDR1 MNHEY, CDR2 SVGAGI. CDR3 residues: CASRRGQANTGELFF. CDR3 coding DNA: TGTGCCAGCAGGCGGGGACAGGCTAACACCGGGGAGCTGTTTTTT.

The rearrangement joins TRBV4-3 to TRBJ1-6, with unresolved D. Trimming took 1 base from V and 0 from J, leaving 10 bases between them. This CDR3 has 17 residues. CDR1 is LGHNA and CDR2 is YSLEER in the germline V gene. The CDR3 DNA is TGCGCCAGCAGCCAAGGCGCCGGCCCCTCCTATAATTCACCCCTCCACTTT. It translates to CASSQGAGPSYNSPLHF.

V is TRBV27 and J is TRBJ1-1; the match to TRBD1 covers 10 bases. The germline V gene has CDR1 MNHEY and CDR2 SMNVEV (reference sequence). The CDR3 consists of 14 residues. V shed 9 bases, J shed 4 bases, and the junction held 8 bases outside the gene matches. CDR3 in amino acids: CAREPGQGSTEAFF. The CDR3 coding sequence is TGTGCCAGAGAACCGGGACAGGGGAGCACTGAAGCTTTCTTT.

At least ten counts were recorded for this clonotype. The V and J genes are TRBV7-2 and TRBJ1-5; 7 bases agree with TRBD1. Trimming removed 2 bases from V and 5 bases from J; junction bases left unmatched: 3. Germline CDR1 is SGHTA and CDR2 is FQGNSA. This CDR3 spans 14 amino acids. In DNA form, the CDR3 reads TGTGCCAGCAGCTTAAGGACAGGCGATCAGCCCCAGCATTTT. It is translated as CASSLRTGDQPQHF. Using reference TRBV7-2 and TRBJ1-5 for the parts outside the CDR3, the full variable domain is GAGVSQSPSNKVTEKGKDVELRCDPISGHTALYWYRQSLGQGLEFLIYFQGNSAPDKSGLPSDRFSAERTGGSVSTLTIQRTQQEDSAVYLCASSLRTGDQPQHFGDGTRLSIL.

The rearrangement uses TRBV7-9 and TRBJ2-5; D gene uncertain. The V end lost 5 bases, the J end lost 2 bases, and 12 bases lay between the germline ends. Germline V gene lookup returns CDR1 SEHNR and CDR2 FQNEAQ (reference sequence). CDR3 length: 14 residues. This CDR3 is CASSPYMGQETQYF. CDR3 DNA: TGTGCCAGCAGCCCCTATATGGGTCAAGAGACCCAGTACTTC.

The chain has TRBV13 and TRBJ2-7; 11 bases are a match to TRBD2. CDR3 size: 15 residues. Germline loops: CDR1 PRHDT, CDR2 FYEKMQ (reference sequence). V lost 2 bases to trimming and J lost 3 bases; unmatched junction nucleotides: 3. The CDR3 DNA reads TGTGCCAGCAGCTTACAACTAGCGGGAGACTACGAGCAGTACGTC. Encoded protein: CASSLQLAGDYEQYV.